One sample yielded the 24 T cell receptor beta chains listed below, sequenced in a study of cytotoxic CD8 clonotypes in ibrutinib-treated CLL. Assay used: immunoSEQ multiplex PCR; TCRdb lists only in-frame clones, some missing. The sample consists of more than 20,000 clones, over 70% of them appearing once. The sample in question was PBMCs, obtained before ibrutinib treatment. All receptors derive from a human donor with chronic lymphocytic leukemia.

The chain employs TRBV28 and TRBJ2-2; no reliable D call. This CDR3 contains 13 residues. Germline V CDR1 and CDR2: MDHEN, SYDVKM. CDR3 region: CAAWSGNTGELFF. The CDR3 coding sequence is TGTGCGGCTTGGTCTGGGAACACCGGGGAGCTGTTTTTT.

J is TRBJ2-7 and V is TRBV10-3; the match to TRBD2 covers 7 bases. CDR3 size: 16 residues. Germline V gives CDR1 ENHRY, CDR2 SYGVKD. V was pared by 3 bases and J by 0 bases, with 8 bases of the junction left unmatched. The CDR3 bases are TGTGCCATCAGTGACCCGGGGTCTAGCGGCTCCTACGAGCAGTACTTC. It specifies CAISDPGSSGSYEQYF.

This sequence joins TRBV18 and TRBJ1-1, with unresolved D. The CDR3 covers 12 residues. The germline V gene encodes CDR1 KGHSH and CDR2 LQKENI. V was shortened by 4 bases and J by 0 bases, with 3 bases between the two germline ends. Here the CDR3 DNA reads TGTGCCAGCTCACAAATGAACACTGAAGCTTTCTTT. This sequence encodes CASSQMNTEAFF.

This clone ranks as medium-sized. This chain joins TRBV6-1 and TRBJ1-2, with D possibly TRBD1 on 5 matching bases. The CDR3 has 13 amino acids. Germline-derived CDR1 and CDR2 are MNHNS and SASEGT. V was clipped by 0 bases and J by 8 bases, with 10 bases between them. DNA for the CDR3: TGTGCCAGCAGTGAAGCGGGGGGACCGGGCTACACCTTC. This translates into CASSEAGGPGYTF.

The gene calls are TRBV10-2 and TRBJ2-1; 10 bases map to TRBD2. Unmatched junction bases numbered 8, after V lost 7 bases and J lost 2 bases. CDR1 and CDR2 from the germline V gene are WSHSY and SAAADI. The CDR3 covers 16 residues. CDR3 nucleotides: TGCGCCAGCACCGAAGGTAGCGGGAGGCCCTACAATGAGCAGTTCTTC. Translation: CASTEGSGRPYNEQFF.

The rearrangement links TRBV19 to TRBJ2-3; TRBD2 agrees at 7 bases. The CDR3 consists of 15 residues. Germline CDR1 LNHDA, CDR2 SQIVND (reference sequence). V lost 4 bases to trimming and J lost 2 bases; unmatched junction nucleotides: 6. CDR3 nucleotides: TGTGCCAGTAGTAAAAGCGGGAAGTCCACAGATACGCAGTATTTT. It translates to CASSKSGKSTDTQYF. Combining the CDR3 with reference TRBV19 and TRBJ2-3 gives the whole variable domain DGGITQSPKYLFRKEGQNVTLSCEQNLNHDAMYWYRQDPGQGLRLIYYSQIVNDFQKGDIAEGYSVSREKKESFPLTVTSAQKNPTAFYLCASSKSGKSTDTQYFGPGTRLTVL.

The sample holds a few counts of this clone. In DNA, the CDR3 is TGCAGCGTTGCGACAGGGTCCTATGGCTACACCTTC. This codes for CSVATGSYGYTF. The V and J genes are TRBV29-1 and TRBJ1-2, with TRBD1 matching over 7 bases. The trim removed 4 bases at V and 4 bases at J, leaving 3 bases unmatched. Germline V gives CDR1 SQVTM, CDR2 ANQGSEA. The CDR3 spans 12 residues.

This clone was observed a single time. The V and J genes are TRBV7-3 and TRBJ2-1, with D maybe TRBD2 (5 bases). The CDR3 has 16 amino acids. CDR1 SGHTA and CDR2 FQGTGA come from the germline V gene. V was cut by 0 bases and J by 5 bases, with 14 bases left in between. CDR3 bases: TGTGCCAGCAGCTTAACTGGAGGACCCGGGAACAATGAGCAGTTCTTC. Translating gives CASSLTGGPGNNEQFF.

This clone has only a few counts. CDR3 nucleotides: TGTGCCAGCAGCCCAACTAGTCCCGGGGAGCTGTTTTTT. Translating gives CASSPTSPGELFF. The J gene is TRBJ2-2, the V gene TRBV7-3, with TRBD2 as a possible D gene (5 bases). The CDR3 has 13 amino acids. The germline CDR1 and CDR2 sequences are SGHTA and FQGTGA. V was cut by 5 bases and J by 6 bases, with 10 bases left in between.

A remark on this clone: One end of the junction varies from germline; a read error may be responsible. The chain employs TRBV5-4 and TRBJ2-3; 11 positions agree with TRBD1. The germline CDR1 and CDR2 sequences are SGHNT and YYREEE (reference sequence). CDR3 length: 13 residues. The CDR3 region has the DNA TGTGCCAGCAGCTTACGAGGGACAGGGGGTCTGGATTTT. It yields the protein CASSLRGTGGLDF.

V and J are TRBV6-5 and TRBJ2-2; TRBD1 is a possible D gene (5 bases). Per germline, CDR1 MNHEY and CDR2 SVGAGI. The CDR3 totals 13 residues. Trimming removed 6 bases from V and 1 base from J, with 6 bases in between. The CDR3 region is CASRTENTGELFF. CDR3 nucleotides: TGTGCCAGCAGGACAGAGAACACCGGGGAGCTGTTTTTT.

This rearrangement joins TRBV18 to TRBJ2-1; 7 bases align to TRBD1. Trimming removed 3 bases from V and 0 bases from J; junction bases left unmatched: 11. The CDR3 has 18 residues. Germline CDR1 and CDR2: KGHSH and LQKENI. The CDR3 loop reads CASSPAGGSRSSYNEQFF. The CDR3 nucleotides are TGTGCCAGCTCACCGGCAGGGGGATCAAGGAGCTCCTACAATGAGCAGTTCTTC.

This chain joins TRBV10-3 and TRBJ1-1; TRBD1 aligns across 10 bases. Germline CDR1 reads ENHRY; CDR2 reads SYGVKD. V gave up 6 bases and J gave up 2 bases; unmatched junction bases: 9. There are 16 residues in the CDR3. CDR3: CAIRNDRGRGNTEAFF. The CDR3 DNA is TGTGCCATCAGGAATGACAGGGGGCGGGGAAACACTGAAGCTTTCTTT.

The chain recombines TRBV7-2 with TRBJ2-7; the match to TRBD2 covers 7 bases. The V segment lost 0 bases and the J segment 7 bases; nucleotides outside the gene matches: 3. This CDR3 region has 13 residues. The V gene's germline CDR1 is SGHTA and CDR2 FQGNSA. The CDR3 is CASSLAGRREQYF. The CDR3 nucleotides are TGTGCCAGCAGCTTAGCCGGGAGGAGGGAGCAGTACTTC. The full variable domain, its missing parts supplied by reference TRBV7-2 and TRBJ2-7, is GAGVSQSPSNKVTEKGKDVELRCDPISGHTALYWYRQSLGQGLEFLIYFQGNSAPDKSGLPSDRFSAERTGGSVSTLTIQRTQQEDSAVYLCASSLAGRREQYFGPGTRLTVT.

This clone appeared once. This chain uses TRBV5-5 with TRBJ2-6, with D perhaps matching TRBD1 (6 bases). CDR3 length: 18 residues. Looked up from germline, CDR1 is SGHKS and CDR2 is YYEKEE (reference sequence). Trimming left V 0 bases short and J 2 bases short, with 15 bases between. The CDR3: CASSLVGRGEAGANVLTF. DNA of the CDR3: TGTGCCAGCAGCTTGGTTGGCAGGGGAGAAGCTGGGGCCAACGTCCTGACTTTC.

As DNA, the CDR3 is TGTGCCAGCAGTGAATGGAAATATCAGCCCCAGCATTTT. Its translation is CASSEWKYQPQHF. The chain combines TRBV6-1 with TRBJ1-5; D remains unclear. The V and J ends lost 2 bases and 5 bases respectively, with 7 bases between them. Germline V gene sequence: CDR1 MNHNS, CDR2 SASEGT. The CDR3 covers 13 residues.

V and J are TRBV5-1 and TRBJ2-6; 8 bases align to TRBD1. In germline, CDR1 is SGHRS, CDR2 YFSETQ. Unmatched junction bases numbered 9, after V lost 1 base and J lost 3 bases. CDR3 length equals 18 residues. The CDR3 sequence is CASSLRDRLLGGANVLTF. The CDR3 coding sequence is TGCGCCAGCAGCTTGAGGGACAGGCTATTAGGTGGGGCCAACGTCCTGACTTTC.

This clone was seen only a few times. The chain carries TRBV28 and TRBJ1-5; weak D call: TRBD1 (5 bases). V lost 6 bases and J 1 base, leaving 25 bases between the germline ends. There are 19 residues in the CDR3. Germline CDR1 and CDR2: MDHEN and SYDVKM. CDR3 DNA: TGTGCCAGCAGCCATCATAAGGGGATAAGTCCAAGGAGCAATCAGCCCCAGCATTTT. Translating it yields CASSHHKGISPRSNQPQHF.

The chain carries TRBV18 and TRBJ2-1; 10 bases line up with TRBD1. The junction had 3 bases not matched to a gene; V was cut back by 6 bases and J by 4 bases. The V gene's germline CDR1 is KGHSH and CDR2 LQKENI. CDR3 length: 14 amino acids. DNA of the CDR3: TGTGCCAGCTCTGACAGGGGGCAATACAATGAGCAGTTCTTC. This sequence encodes CASSDRGQYNEQFF.

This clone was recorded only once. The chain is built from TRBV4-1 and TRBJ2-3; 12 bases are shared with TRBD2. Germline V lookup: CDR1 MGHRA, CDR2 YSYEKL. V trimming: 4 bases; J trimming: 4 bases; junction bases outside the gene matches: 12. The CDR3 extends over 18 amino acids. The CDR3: CASSLAGLAGGRSDTQYF. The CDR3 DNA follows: TGCGCCAGCAGCCTGGCGGGGCTAGCGGGAGGGCGGTCAGATACGCAGTATTTT.

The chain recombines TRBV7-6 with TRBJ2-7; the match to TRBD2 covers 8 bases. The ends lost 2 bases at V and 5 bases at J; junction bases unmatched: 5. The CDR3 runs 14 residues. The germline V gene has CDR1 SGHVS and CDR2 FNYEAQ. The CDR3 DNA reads TGTGCCAGCAGCTTAACGGGAGGGCCAAACGAGCAGTACTTC. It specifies CASSLTGGPNEQYF.

The CDR3 spells CASSKESGGRTDTQYF. CDR3 DNA: TGTGCCAGCAGCAAAGAGAGCGGGGGTAGAACAGATACGCAGTATTTT. The genes are TRBV21-1 and TRBJ2-3; TRBD2 was called by the table and not checked on the DNA. TRBV21-1 is recorded as a pseudogene. There are 16 residues in the CDR3.

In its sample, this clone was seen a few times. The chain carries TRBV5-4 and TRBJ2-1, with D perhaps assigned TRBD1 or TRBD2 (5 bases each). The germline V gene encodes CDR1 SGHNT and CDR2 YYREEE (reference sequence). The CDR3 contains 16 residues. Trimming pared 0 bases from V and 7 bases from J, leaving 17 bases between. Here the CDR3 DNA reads TGTGCCAGCAGCTTGGTTGCAGTCACTTGGGGGAATGAGCAGTTCTTC. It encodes CASSLVAVTWGNEQFF.

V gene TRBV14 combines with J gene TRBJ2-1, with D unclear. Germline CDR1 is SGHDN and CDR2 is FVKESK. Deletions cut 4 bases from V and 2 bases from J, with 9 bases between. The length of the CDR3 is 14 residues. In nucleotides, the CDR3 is TGTGCCAGCAGCCTGACAATAACCTACAATGAGCAGTTCTTC. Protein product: CASSLTITYNEQFF.